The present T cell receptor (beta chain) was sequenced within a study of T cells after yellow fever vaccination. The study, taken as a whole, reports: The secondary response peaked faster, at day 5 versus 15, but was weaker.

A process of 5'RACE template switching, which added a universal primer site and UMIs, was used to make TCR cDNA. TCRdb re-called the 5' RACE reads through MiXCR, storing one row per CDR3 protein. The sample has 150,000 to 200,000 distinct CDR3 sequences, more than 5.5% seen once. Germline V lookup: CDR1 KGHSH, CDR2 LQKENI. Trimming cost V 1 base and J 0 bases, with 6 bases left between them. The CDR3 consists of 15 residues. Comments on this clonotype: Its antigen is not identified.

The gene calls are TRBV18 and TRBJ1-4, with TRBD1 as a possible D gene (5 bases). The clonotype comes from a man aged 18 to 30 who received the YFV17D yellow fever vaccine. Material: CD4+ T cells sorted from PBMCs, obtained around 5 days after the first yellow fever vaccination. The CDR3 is CASSPRGATNEKLFF. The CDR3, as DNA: TGTGCCAGCTCACCACGGGGGGCAACTAATGAAAAACTGTTTTTT.